Below, one T cell receptor (beta chain) is given with its context. Its matching antigen is unknown. Primers: 60 Vbeta forward and 13 Jbeta reverse. Method: immunoSEQ multiplex PCR; TCRdb's copy keeps in-frame clones and lacks some. Here the sample spans roughly 190,000 clones, around 75% being singletons. This sample was taken from a study of cytomegalovirus exposure and HLA in healthy donors. Study-level findings and limits: TCR beta V- and J-gene trimming, according to a later analysis, was linked to a missense DCLRE1C variant. The Asian-associated ancestry cluster reportedly had fewer N-insertions than the approximately 630-donor mean in a later analysis. In a later analysis, HLA-associated beta chains showed higher expansion and lower generation probabilities than comparable chains.

Sequences were obtained from PBMCs. The TCR was taken from a woman aged 25 to 45 in good health and CMV-seropositive.

CDR3 loop: CASSHEDEQYF. CDR3 in DNA: TGCGCCAGCAGCCACGAGGACGAGCAGTACTTC. The rearrangement joins TRBV5-1 to TRBJ2-7; no clear D gene. The CDR3 spans 11 residues. CDR1 and CDR2 (germline): SGHRS, YFSETQ. V lost 4 bases and J lost 5, with 7 bases in between.